Presented here are 26 T cell receptor beta chains from one specimen sequenced in a study of Graves' ophthalmopathy and Graves' hyperthyroidism. RNA transcripts yielded amplified TCR beta CDR3 regions. A first-round RT-PCR used HTBI primers, followed by a second-round multiplex PCR. TCRdb ran MiXCR on the multiplex PCR reads and lists one entry per CDR3 protein. The sample includes about 390,000 distinct CDR3 sequences, 15% seen only once; the top ten take roughly 7%. Sequencing was carried out using peripheral blood. The source is a woman under 30 with stable Graves' hyperthyroidism.

This clonotype showed up many times. The rearrangement links TRBV28 to TRBJ2-7; D could derive from TRBD1 or TRBD2 (5 bases each). The germline gives CDR1 MDHEN, CDR2 SYDVKM. Trimming took 4 bases from V and 6 from J, leaving 16 bases between them. The length of the CDR3 is 14 residues. CDR3 loop: CASSSSSRGGEQYF. DNA of the CDR3: TGTGCCAGCAGTTCTAGTAGTCGGGGCGGCGAGCAGTACTTC.

This clonotype was counted many times. The genes are TRBV5-6 and TRBJ2-7; D gene ambiguous. Germline V gene lookup returns CDR1 SGHDT and CDR2 YYEEEE. The CDR3 covers 13 residues. The V gene lost 3 bases and the J gene lost 7 bases, with 14 bases spanning the gap. DNA of the CDR3: TGTGCCAGCAGCTCCCAGACGATGGGGGAGCAGTACTTC. Protein: CASSSQTMGEQYF. Using reference TRBV5-6 and TRBJ2-7 for the parts outside the CDR3, the full variable domain is DAGVTQSPTHLIKTRGQQVTLRCSPKSGHDTVSWYQQALGQGPQFIFQYYEEEERQRGNFPDRFSGHQFPNYSSELNVNALLLGDSALYLCASSSQTMGEQYFGPGTRLTVT.

This clonotype appeared many times. This sequence joins TRBV10-3 and TRBJ1-2, with TRBD1 identical over 7 bases. Per the germline V gene, CDR1 is ENHRY and CDR2 is SYGVKD. With V trimmed by 4 bases and J by 2 bases, 4 bases remained unmatched. This CDR3 is built from 14 residues. The CDR3 loop is CAISGPTGNYGYTF. Written as DNA, the CDR3 is TGTGCCATCAGTGGGCCGACAGGGAACTATGGCTACACCTTC.

This clonotype appeared many times. The chain recombines TRBV15 with TRBJ1-5; D is ambiguous. The V end was cut by 0 bases, the J end by 6 bases, with 6 bases between. Germline lookup yields CDR1 LNHNV and CDR2 YYDKDF (reference sequence). There are 13 residues in the CDR3. CDR3 in amino acids: CATSRDQIQPQHF. The CDR3 nucleotides read TGTGCCACCAGCAGAGATCAAATTCAGCCCCAGCATTTT. Based on the CDR3 plus reference TRBV15 and TRBJ1-5, the full variable domain is DAMVIQNPRYQVTQFGKPVTLSCSQTLNHNVMYWYQQKSSQAPKLLFHYYDKDFNNEADTPDNFQSRRPNTSFCFLDIRSPGLGDTAMYLCATSRDQIQPQHFGDGTRLSIL.

This clonotype was counted at least ten times. The rearrangement joins TRBV10-2 to TRBJ1-1, with no clear D. This CDR3 contains 14 residues. Germline CDR1 reads WSHSY; CDR2 reads SAAADI. With 3 bases removed from V and 0 bases from J, the gap between germline ends came to 8 bases. CDR3 in amino acids: CASSEIPVNTEAFF. The CDR3 DNA reads TGCGCCAGCAGTGAAATACCGGTGAACACTGAAGCTTTCTTT.

Turning to this clonotype: Given the absence of the conserved phenylalanine or tryptophan at the CDR3 end, a read error is likely. The genes are TRBV5-1 and TRBJ1-1, with D perhaps TRBD1 (5 bases). The CDR3 extends over 14 amino acids. The V and J ends lost 1 base and 5 bases respectively, with 12 bases between them. Looked up from germline, CDR1 is SGHRS and CDR2 is YFSETQ. CDR3 in amino acids: CASSLTAGGTEAFL. The DNA of the CDR3 is TGCGCCAGCAGCTTGACGGCCGGGGGAACTGAAGCTTTCTTG.

CDR3 amino acids: CASSLTAFMNTEAFF. CDR3 bases: TGCGCCAGCAGCTTGACGGCTTTCATGAACACTGAAGCTTTCTTT. The chain couples TRBV5-1 to TRBJ1-1; D not certain. CDR1 and CDR2 (germline): SGHRS, YFSETQ. Trimming took off 1 base at V and 0 bases at J, with 10 bases between the two ends. CDR3 size: 15 residues. Together with reference TRBV5-1 and TRBJ1-1, the CDR3 gives the full variable domain: KAGVTQTPRYLIKTRGQQVTLSCSPISGHRSVSWYQQTPGQGLQFLFEYFSETQRNKGNFPGRFSGRQFSNSRSEMNVSTLELGDSALYLCASSLTAFMNTEAFFGQGTRLTVV.

The rearrangement uses TRBV2 and TRBJ1-5; 8 nucleotides line up with TRBD1. V gave up 3 bases and J gave up 5 bases; unmatched junction bases: 3. CDR3 length: 14 amino acids. CDR1 is SNHLY, CDR2 FYNNEI, per germline. The CDR3: CASSEGTGYQPQHF. The CDR3 DNA sequence: TGTGCCAGCAGTGAGGGGACAGGCTATCAGCCCCAGCATTTT.

The V call is TRBV11-2, the J call TRBJ1-1; D perhaps matches TRBD1 (5 bases). Germline V CDR1 and CDR2: SGHAT, FQNNGV. The CDR3 covers 16 residues. Trimming took 5 bases from V and 4 from J, leaving 20 bases between them. CDR3 residues: CASSHSGRMGGTEAFF. DNA for the CDR3: TGTGCCAGCAGCCACAGCGGACGGATGGGGGGCACTGAAGCTTTCTTT.

This clonotype showed up many times. V usage is TRBV19 and J usage is TRBJ2-5, with TRBD2 matching 7 bases. The germline V gene has CDR1 LNHDA and CDR2 SQIVND (reference sequence). After removal of 9 bases from V and 2 bases from J, the junction contained 6 bases not matched to a gene. The CDR3 has 13 amino acids. DNA of the CDR3: TGTGCCAGCCAGCGGGGCCCACAAGAGACCCAGTACTTC. Translating gives CASQRGPQETQYF.

This clonotype was found a few times. The chain has TRBV11-1 and TRBJ1-2, with 7 positions matching TRBD1. The V segment lost 1 base and the J segment 4 bases; nucleotides outside the gene matches: 15. The CDR3 covers 18 residues. The germline gives CDR1 SGHAT, CDR2 FQDESV (reference sequence). The chain's CDR3 is CASSLGHTRDRRSYGYTF. The DNA for the CDR3 is TGTGCCAGCAGCTTAGGGCACACCCGGGACAGAAGAAGCTATGGCTACACCTTC.

This clonotype was observed many times. The rearrangement uses TRBV6-1 and TRBJ2-2, with D uncertain. The CDR3 has 10 amino acids. The germline CDR1 and CDR2 sequences are MNHNS and SASEGT. V lost 9 bases and J 6 bases, leaving 5 bases between the germline ends. For the CDR3, the DNA is TGTGCCAGGATTTCCGGGGAGCTGTTTTTT. It encodes CARISGELFF.

This clonotype was counted at least ten times. The J gene is TRBJ1-1, the V gene TRBV29-1; no firm D call. With 7 bases removed from V and 3 bases from J, the gap between germline ends came to 12 bases. CDR3 length equals 12 residues. Germline CDR1 SQVTM, CDR2 ANQGSEA. The CDR3 here is CSAIRMDTEAFF. In DNA, the CDR3 is TGCAGCGCTATTAGGATGGACACTGAAGCTTTCTTT.

Only a few counts were recorded for this clonotype. The V call is TRBV6-2 or TRBV6-3, the J call TRBJ2-7, with TRBD2 as a possible D gene (6 bases). CDR3 size: 14 residues. V gave up 5 bases and J gave up 2 bases, with 13 bases separating them. Germline V gene data show CDR1 as MNHEY and CDR2 as SVGEGT. CDR3 in DNA: TGTGCCAGCAGTCGGGACTTTCGCCCCTACGAGCAGTACTTC. Translated: CASSRDFRPYEQYF.

The table lists this clonotype with many counts. The V and J genes are TRBV6-5 and TRBJ2-5; TRBD1 might be the D (6 bases). V gave up 4 bases and J gave up 1 base, with 16 bases separating them. CDR1 is MNHEY, CDR2 SVGAGI, per germline. This CDR3 contains 16 residues. In DNA form, the CDR3 reads TGTGCCAGCAGTTCCCTCCGGGACATCCTCCAAGAGACCCAGTACTTC. As protein: CASSSLRDILQETQYF.

This clonotype was detected many times. The chain combines TRBV20-1 with TRBJ2-5; 11 bases line up with TRBD2. J lost 1 base, V lost 6 bases, and 4 bases had no gene match. In germline, CDR1 is DFQATT, CDR2 SNEGSKA (reference sequence). CDR3 length: 14 amino acids. For the CDR3, the DNA is TGCAGTGCCCCCCTAGCGGGGGGCCAAGAGACCCAGTACTTC. Protein product: CSAPLAGGQETQYF.

For this clonotype: The junction and the germline gene differ at one end; a read error may be behind it. The V and J genes are TRBV5-5 and TRBJ2-7; 7 bases fit TRBD2. Germline lookup yields CDR1 SGHKS and CDR2 YYEKEE (reference sequence). This CDR3 contains 14 residues. The CDR3 loop is CASSLPGRAYEQCF. The CDR3 nucleotides read TGTGCCAGCAGCTTACCAGGGAGGGCTTACGAGCAGTGCTTC.

This clonotype was detected only a few times. The V gene is TRBV9, the J gene TRBJ2-3; perhaps TRBD2 as D (6 bases). V shed 4 bases and J shed 2 bases, with 14 bases lying between them. Germline V gene lookup returns CDR1 SGDLS and CDR2 YYNGEE. This CDR3 comprises 15 residues. The CDR3 loop reads CASSPRTIYTDTQYF. The DNA for the CDR3 is TGTGCCAGCAGCCCTCGGACTATTTACACAGATACGCAGTATTTT.

At least ten counts were recorded for this clonotype. V is TRBV19 and J is TRBJ2-5; D perhaps matches TRBD2 (5 bases). V dropped 5 bases and J dropped 0 bases, with 7 bases sitting between them. The CDR3 contains 13 residues. Germline lookup yields CDR1 LNHDA and CDR2 SQIVND (reference sequence). CDR3 DNA sequence: TGTGCCAGTAGTCAACTAGACCAAGAGACCCAGTACTTC. This sequence encodes CASSQLDQETQYF.

A note on this clonotype: One base away lies a much larger clone, so this may be a sequencing read error. The chain uses TRBV11-2 and TRBJ1-1; a possible D gene is TRBD1 (6 bases). Germline V lookup: CDR1 SGHAT, CDR2 FQNNGV. The CDR3 runs 14 residues. The CDR3 is CASSLLRGDTEACF. The CDR3 region has the DNA TGTGCCAGCAGCTTATTGCGTGGGGACACTGAAGCTTGCTTT. The full variable domain, its missing parts supplied by reference TRBV11-2 and TRBJ1-1, is EAGVAQSPRYKIIEKRQSVAFWCNPISGHATLYWYQQILGQGPKLLIQFQNNGVVDDSQLPKDRFSAERLKGVDSTLKIQPAKLEDSAVYLCASSLLRGDTEACFGQGTRLTVV.

This clonotype was found many times. The V and J genes are TRBV7-8 and TRBJ1-1; perhaps TRBD1 as D (6 bases). This CDR3 spans 14 amino acids. V dropped 4 bases and J dropped 4 bases, with 13 bases sitting between them. Germline V gene data show CDR1 as SGHVS and CDR2 as FQNEAQ. The CDR3 nucleotides read TGTGCCAGCAGCTGGGGGGCGGGGGCCACTGAAGCTTTCTTT. This translates into CASSWGAGATEAFF.

This clonotype was picked up many times. The rearrangement joins TRBV15 to TRBJ1-2, with D possibly matching TRBD1 (5 bases). The CDR3 totals 14 residues. Germline values: CDR1 LNHNV, CDR2 YYDKDF (reference sequence). Trimming took off 0 bases at V and 8 bases at J, with 13 bases between the two ends. CDR3 nucleotides: TGTGCCACCAGCAGAGAAGGGACGGCGGCCGGCTACACCTTC. It yields the protein CATSREGTAAGYTF. Full variable domain (missing parts from reference TRBV15 and TRBJ1-2): DAMVIQNPRYQVTQFGKPVTLSCSQTLNHNVMYWYQQKSSQAPKLLFHYYDKDFNNEADTPDNFQSRRPNTSFCFLDIRSPGLGDTAMYLCATSREGTAAGYTFGSGTRLTVV.

This clonotype turned up a few times. The J gene is TRBJ2-5, the V gene TRBV6-2 or TRBV6-3; the match to TRBD2 covers 8 bases. J gave up 6 bases and V 7 bases, and 13 bases lay outside the gene matches. In germline, CDR1 is MNHEY, CDR2 SVGEGT. CDR3 length: 15 residues. The CDR3: CASNPYGSGNQTQYF. In nucleotides, the CDR3 is TGTGCCAGCAACCCCTACGGTAGCGGGAACCAGACCCAGTACTTC.

The V gene is TRBV19, the J gene TRBJ1-1, with D tentatively TRBD1 (5 bases). The CDR3 has 15 amino acids. The germline CDR1 and CDR2 sequences are LNHDA and SQIVND (reference sequence). Trimming removed 4 bases at V and 1 base at J, with 13 bases between. DNA for the CDR3: TGTGCCAGTAGTACTCCGGGACGGGAGAACACTGAAGCTTTCTTT. This encodes CASSTPGRENTEAFF. The variable domain in full, with the rest retrieved from reference TRBV19 and TRBJ1-1, is DGGITQSPKYLFRKEGQNVTLSCEQNLNHDAMYWYRQDPGQGLRLIYYSQIVNDFQKGDIAEGYSVSREKKESFPLTVTSAQKNPTAFYLCASSTPGRENTEAFFGQGTRLTVV.

In its sample, this clonotype was seen many times. This rearrangement joins TRBV6-1 to TRBJ1-5; no definite D call. V was shortened by 6 bases and J by 6 bases, with 15 bases between the two germline ends. Per the germline V gene, CDR1 is MNHNS and CDR2 is SASEGT. The CDR3 sequence is 14 residues long. The CDR3 coding sequence is TGTGCCAGCAGCGAAACTTGGGAAGGTCAGCCCCAGCATTTT. As protein: CASSETWEGQPQHF.

This rearrangement joins TRBV6-1 to TRBJ1-1, with TRBD1 identical over 8 bases. V lost 6 bases, J lost 7 bases, and 4 bases stayed unmatched. Germline V gene lookup returns CDR1 MNHNS and CDR2 SASEGT. This CDR3 is built from 12 residues. In nucleotides, the CDR3 is TGTGCCAGCAGACGTACAGGGGGTGAAGCTTTCTTT. Translated: CASRRTGGEAFF.